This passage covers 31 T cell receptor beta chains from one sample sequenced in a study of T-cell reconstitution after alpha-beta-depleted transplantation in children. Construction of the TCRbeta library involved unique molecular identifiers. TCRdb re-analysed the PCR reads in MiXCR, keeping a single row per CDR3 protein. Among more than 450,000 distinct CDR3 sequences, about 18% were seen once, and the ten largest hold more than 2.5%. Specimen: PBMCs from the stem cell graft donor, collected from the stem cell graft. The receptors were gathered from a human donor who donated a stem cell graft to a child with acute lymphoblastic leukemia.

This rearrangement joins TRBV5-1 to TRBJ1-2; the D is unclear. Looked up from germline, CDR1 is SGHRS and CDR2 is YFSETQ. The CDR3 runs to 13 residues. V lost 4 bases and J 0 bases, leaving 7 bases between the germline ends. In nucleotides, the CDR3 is TGCGCCAGCAGCGCCACACCTAACTATGGCTACACCTTC. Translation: CASSATPNYGYTF.

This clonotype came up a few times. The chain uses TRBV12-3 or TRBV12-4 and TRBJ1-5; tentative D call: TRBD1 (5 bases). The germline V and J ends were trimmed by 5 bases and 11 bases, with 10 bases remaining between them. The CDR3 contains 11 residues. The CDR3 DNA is TGTGCCAGCAGTGGGGGTCCGGCCCAGCATTTT. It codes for CASSGGPAQHF.

This chain's CDR3 is CASSPLVLGDIQYF. In DNA form, the CDR3 reads TGTGCCAGCAGCCCACTAGTTCTGGGGGACATTCAGTACTTC. The chain links TRBV5-5 to TRBJ2-4; D assignment may be TRBD1 or TRBD2 (5 bases each). The CDR3 sequence is 14 residues long. V lost 4 bases and J lost 8, with 16 bases in between. The germline V gene has CDR1 SGHKS and CDR2 YYEKEE (reference sequence).

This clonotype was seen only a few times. The CDR3 region is CASSYSVGGPQHF. Written as DNA, the CDR3 is TGTGCCAGCAGTTACTCTGTAGGAGGGCCCCAGCATTTT. The J gene is TRBJ1-5, the V gene TRBV6-5; D is uncertain. The CDR3 spans 13 residues. The ends were cut back, 0 bases at V and 9 bases at J, with 9 bases in the middle. CDR1 MNHEY and CDR2 SVGAGI come from the germline V gene.

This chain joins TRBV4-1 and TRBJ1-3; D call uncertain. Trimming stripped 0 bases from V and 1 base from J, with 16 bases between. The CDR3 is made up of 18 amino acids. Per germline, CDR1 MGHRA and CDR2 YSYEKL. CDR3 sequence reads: CASSQEPGLSMSGNTIYF. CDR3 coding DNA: TGCGCCAGCAGCCAAGAACCGGGTCTAAGTATGTCTGGAAACACCATATATTTT.

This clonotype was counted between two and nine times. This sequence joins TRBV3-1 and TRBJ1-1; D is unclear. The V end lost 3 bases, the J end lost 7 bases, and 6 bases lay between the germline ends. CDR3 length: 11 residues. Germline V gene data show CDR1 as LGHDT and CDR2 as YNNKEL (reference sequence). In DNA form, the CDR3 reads TGTGCCAGCAGCCAGTTAAATGAAGCTTTCTTT. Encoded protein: CASSQLNEAFF.

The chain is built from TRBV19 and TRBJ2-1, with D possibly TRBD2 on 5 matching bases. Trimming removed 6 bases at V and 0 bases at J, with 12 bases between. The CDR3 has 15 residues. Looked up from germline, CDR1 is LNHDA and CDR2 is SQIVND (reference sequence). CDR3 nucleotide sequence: TGTGCCAGTAGCGGACTCACCAGCTCCTACAATGAGCAGTTCTTC. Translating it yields CASSGLTSSYNEQFF.

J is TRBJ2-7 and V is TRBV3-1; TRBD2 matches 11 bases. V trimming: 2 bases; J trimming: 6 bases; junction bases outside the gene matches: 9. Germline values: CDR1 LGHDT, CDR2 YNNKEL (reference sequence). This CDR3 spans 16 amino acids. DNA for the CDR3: TGTGCCAGCAGCCAAATCTCCGGGACTAGCGGAACCGAGCAGTACTTC. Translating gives CASSQISGTSGTEQYF.

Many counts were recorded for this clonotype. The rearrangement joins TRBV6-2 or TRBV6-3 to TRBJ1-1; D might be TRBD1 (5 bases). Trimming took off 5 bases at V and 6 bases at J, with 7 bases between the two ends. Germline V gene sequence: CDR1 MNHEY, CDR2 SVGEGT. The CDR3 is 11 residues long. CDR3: CASSRGSEAFF. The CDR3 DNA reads TGTGCCAGCAGTCGGGGGTCTGAAGCTTTCTTT.

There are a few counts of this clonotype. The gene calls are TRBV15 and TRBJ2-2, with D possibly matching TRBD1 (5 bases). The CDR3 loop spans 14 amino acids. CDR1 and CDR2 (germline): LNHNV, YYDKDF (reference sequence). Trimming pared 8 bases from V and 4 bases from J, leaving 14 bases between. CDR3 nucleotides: TGTGCCACCCACTGGGGCCAGGGCACCGGGGAGCTGTTTTTT. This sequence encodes CATHWGQGTGELFF.

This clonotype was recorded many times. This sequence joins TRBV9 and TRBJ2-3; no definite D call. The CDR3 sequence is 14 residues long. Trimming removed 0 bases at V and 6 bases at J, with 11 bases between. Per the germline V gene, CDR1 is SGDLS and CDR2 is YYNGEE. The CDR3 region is CASSVGKYRDTQYF. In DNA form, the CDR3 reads TGTGCCAGCAGCGTAGGGAAGTACCGTGATACGCAGTATTTT.

CDR3: CASTLAATPSEQFF. The CDR3 region has the DNA TGTGCCAGCACCCTAGCGGCTACCCCCAGCGAGCAGTTCTTC. The rearrangement joins TRBV2 to TRBJ2-1, with TRBD2 matching over 7 bases. This CDR3 is built from 14 residues. V lost 7 bases, J lost 10 bases, and 13 bases stayed unmatched. Germline loops: CDR1 SNHLY, CDR2 FYNNEI.

The DNA for the CDR3 is TGTGCCAGCAGCGTAGATCCGATCAACTTCTACGAGCAGTACTTC. Its translation: CASSVDPINFYEQYF. V is TRBV9 and J is TRBJ2-7; D gene unclear. The CDR3 has 15 amino acids. V was pared by 0 bases and J by 3 bases, with 13 bases between. Germline V lookup: CDR1 SGDLS, CDR2 YYNGEE.

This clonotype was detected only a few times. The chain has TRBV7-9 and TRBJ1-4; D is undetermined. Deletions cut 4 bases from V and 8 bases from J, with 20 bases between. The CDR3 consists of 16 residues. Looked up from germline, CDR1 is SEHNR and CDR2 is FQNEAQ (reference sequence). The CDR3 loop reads CASSSGEGAVREKLFF. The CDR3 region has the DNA TGTGCCAGCAGCTCGGGAGAGGGAGCGGTCCGCGAAAAACTGTTTTTT.

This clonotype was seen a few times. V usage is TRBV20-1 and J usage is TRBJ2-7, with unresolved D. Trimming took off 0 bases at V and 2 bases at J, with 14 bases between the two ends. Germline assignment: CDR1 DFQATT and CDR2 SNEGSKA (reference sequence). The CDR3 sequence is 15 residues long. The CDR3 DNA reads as TGCAGTGCTAGAGATCCGGTAGGATCGGCCTACGAGCAGTACTTC. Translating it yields CSARDPVGSAYEQYF.

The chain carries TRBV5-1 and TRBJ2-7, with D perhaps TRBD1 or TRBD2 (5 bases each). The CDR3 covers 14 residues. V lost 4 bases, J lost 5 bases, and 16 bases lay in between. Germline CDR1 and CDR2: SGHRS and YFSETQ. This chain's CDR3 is CASSEGMFTHEQYF. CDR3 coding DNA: TGCGCCAGCAGCGAGGGGATGTTCACCCACGAGCAGTACTTC.

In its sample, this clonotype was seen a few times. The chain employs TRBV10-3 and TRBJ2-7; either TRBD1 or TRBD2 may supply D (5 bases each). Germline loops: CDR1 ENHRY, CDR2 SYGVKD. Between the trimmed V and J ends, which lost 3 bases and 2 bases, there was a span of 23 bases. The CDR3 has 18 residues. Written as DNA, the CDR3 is TGTGCCATCAGTGACCCCTCGGGGCAGGTCCGTTTTACCTACGAGCAGTACTTC. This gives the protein CAISDPSGQVRFTYEQYF.

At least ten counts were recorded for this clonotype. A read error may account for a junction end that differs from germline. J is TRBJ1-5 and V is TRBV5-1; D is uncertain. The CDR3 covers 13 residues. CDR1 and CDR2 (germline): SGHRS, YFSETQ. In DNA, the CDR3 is TGTGCCAGCAGCCTGGCGGCGAATCAGCCCCAGCATTTT. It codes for CASSLAANQPQHF.

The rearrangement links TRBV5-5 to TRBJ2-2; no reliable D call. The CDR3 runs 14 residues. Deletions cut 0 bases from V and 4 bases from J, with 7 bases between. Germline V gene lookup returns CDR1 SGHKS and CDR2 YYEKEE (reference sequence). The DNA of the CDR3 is TGTGCCAGCAGCTTGGTGAGAAGCACCGGGGAGCTGTTTTTT. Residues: CASSLVRSTGELFF.

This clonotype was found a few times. The CDR3 here is CASSLGPLGAEAFF. The CDR3 DNA reads as TGTGCCAGCAGCTTAGGGCCCTTGGGGGCTGAAGCTTTCTTT. The chain uses TRBV11-1 and TRBJ1-1; D is possibly TRBD1 (5 bases). Trimming took off 1 base at V and 6 bases at J, with 12 bases between the two ends. The germline CDR1 and CDR2 sequences are SGHAT and FQDESV (reference sequence). This CDR3 has 14 residues. Filled out from reference TRBV11-1 and TRBJ1-1, the complete variable domain reads EAEVAQSPRYKITEKSQAVAFWCDPISGHATLYWYRQILGQGPELLVQFQDESVVDDSQLPKDRFSAERLKGVDSTLKIQPAELGDSAMYLCASSLGPLGAEAFFGQGTRLTVV.

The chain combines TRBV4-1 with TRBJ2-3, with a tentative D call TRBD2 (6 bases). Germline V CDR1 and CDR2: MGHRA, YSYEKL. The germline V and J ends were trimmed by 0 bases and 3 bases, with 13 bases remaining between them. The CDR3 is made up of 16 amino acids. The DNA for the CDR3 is TGCGCCAGCAGCCAAGAACGGGCGGGACCGACAGATACGCAGTATTTT. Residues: CASSQERAGPTDTQYF.

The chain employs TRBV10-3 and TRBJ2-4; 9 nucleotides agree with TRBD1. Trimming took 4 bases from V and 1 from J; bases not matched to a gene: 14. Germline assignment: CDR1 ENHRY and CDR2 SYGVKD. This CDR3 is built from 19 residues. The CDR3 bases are TGTGCCATCAGTGGATCGACCGGGACAGGGACTTTGGCCAAAAACATTCAGTACTTC. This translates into CAISGSTGTGTLAKNIQYF.

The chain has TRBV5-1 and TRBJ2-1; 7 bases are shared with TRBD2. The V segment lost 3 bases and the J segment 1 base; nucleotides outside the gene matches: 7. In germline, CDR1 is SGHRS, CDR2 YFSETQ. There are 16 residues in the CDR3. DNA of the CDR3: TGCGCCAGCAGCTCCGGAGCGGGACCTTCCTACAATGAGCAGTTCTTC. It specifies CASSSGAGPSYNEQFF.

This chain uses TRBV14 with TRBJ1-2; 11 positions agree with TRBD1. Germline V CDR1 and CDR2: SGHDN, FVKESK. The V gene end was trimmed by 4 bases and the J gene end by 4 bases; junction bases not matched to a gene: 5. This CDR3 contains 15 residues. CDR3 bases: TGTGCCAGCAGCCTTCGGACAGGGGGCTTCTATGGCTACACCTTC. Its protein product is CASSLRTGGFYGYTF.

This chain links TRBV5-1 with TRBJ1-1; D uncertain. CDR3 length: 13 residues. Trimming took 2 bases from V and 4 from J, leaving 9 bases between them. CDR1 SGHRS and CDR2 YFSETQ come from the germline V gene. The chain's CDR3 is CASSLGETTEAFF. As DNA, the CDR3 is TGCGCCAGCAGCTTAGGAGAAACCACTGAAGCTTTCTTT.

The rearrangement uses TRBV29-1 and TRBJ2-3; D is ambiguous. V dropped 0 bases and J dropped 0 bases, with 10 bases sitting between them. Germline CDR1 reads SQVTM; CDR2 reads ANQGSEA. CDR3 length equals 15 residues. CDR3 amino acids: CSVEDQATSTDTQYF. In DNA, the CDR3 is TGCAGCGTTGAAGATCAGGCGACTAGCACAGATACGCAGTATTTT.

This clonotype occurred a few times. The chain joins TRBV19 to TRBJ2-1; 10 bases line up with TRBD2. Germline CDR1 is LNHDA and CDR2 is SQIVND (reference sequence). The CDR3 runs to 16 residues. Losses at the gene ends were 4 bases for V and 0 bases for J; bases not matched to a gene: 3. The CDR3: CASSTIAGGSYNEQFF. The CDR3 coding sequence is TGTGCCAGTAGTACCATAGCGGGAGGCTCCTACAATGAGCAGTTCTTC.

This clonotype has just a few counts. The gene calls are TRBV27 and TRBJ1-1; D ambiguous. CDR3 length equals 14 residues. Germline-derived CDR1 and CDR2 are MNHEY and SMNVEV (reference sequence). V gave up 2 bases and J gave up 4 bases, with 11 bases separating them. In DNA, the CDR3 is TGTGCCAGCAGTTTAGCTGGGTCGGGCACTGAAGCTTTCTTT. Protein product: CASSLAGSGTEAFF.

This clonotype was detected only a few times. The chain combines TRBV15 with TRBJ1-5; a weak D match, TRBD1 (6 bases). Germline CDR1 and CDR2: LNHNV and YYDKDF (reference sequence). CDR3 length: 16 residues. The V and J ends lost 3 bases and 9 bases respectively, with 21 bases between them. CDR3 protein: CATSSPSRGRQGPQHF. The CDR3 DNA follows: TGTGCCACCAGCAGCCCCTCCCGGGGGCGGCAGGGGCCCCAGCATTTT.

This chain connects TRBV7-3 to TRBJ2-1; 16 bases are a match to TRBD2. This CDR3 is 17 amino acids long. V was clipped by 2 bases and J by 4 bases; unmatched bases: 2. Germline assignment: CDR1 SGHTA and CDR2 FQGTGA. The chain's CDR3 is CASSLRGLAGGYNEQFF. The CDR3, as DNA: TGTGCCAGCAGCTTACGGGGACTAGCGGGAGGGTACAATGAGCAGTTCTTC.

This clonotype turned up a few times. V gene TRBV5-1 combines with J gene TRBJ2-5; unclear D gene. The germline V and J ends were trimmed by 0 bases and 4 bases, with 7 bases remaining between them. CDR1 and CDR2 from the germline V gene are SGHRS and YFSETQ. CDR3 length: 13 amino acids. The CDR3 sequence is CASSLDLGETQYF. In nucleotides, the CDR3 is TGCGCCAGCAGCTTGGACCTAGGAGAGACCCAGTACTTC.